This TCR beta chain originates from a study of CD8+ T cells in alopecia areata. Study conclusions and caveats: In scalp samples, resident alphabeta T cells of normal skin are also sequenced.

Once RNA had been extracted, it was reverse transcribed into cDNA to act as the sequencing template. The assay was immunoSEQ multiplex PCR, and TCRdb's table has in-frame clones only and misses some. This repertoire shows around 100,000 clones, 41% found once; its top ten account for about 1.4%. Investigators sorted PBMCs to obtain both CD4+ and CD8+ T cells. Notes on this clone: Antigen specificity is unknown.

CDR1 and CDR2 from the germline V gene are SQVTM and ANQGSEA. Trimming shortened V by 2 bases and J by 9 bases, and 11 bases separated the two germline ends. The CDR3 sequence is 13 residues long. This receptor was obtained from a human donor with alopecia areata. This sequence joins TRBV29-1 and TRBJ1-6; D gene uncertain. Input material: CD4+ T cells sorted from blood. DNA for the CDR3: TGCAGCGTTGAATTGGCATCAGGTTCACCCCTCCACTTT. Its protein product is CSVELASGSPLHF. The full variable domain, in which reference TRBV29-1 and TRBJ1-6 provide the parts outside the CDR3, is SAVISQKPSRDICQRGTSLTIQCQVDSQVTMMFWYRQQPGQSLTLIATANQGSEATYESGFVIDKFPISRPNLTFSTLTVSNMSPEDSSIYLCSVELASGSPLHFGNGTRLTVT.